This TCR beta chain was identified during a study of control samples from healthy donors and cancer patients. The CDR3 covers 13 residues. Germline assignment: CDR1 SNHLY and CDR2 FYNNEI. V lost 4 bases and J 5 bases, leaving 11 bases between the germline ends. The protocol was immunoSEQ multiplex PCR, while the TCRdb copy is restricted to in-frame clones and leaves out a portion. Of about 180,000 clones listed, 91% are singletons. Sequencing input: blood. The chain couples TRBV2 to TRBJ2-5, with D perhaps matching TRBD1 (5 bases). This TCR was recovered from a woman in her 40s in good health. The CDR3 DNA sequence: TGTGCCAGCAGTGTGGGCAGGGTGGAGACCCAGTACTTC. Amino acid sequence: CASSVGRVETQYF.